One sample yielded the 14 T cell receptor beta chains listed below, sequenced in a study of cytomegalovirus exposure and HLA in healthy donors. It was with 60 Vbeta and 13 Jbeta primers that the PCR ran. Libraries were prepared by immunoSEQ multiplex PCR; TCRdb keeps only in-frame clonotypes and omits some of them. The data contain under 200,000 clones, over 65% of them singletons. Sequencing was performed on PBMCs. These receptors were collected from a woman in her 30s in good health and CMV-seronegative.

This chain uses TRBV5-1 with TRBJ1-2; TRBD1 aligns across 11 bases. V lost 3 bases and J lost 4; bases outside the gene matches: 8. This CDR3 is built from 16 residues. Germline values: CDR1 SGHRS, CDR2 YFSETQ. In nucleotides, the CDR3 is TGCGCCAGCAGCTGGCTGACTGGACAGGGGGCCTATGGCTACACCTTC. Amino acid sequence: CASSWLTGQGAYGYTF.

CDR3 sequence reads: CASSQQGGGYTF. The CDR3, as DNA: TGTGCCAGCAGCCAACAGGGCGGTGGCTACACCTTC. The J gene is TRBJ1-2, the V gene TRBV7-9; a possible D gene is TRBD1 (6 bases). From germline, CDR1 is SEHNR and CDR2 FQNEAQ (reference sequence). V was clipped by 5 bases and J by 7 bases, with 11 bases between them. This CDR3 spans 12 amino acids.

The gene calls are TRBV4-1 and TRBJ1-1, with D uncertain. The length of the CDR3 is 15 residues. The germline V gene encodes CDR1 MGHRA and CDR2 YSYEKL. With 1 base removed from V and 5 bases from J, the gap between germline ends came to 14 bases. The DNA for the CDR3 is TGCGCCAGCAGCCAAGGCTCCCTTGGGCGAACTGAAGCTTTCTTT. Amino acid sequence: CASSQGSLGRTEAFF.

The rearrangement links TRBV4-1 to TRBJ2-7; D ambiguous. The CDR3 is 14 amino acids. V shed 1 base and J shed 3 bases, with 10 bases lying between them. Germline CDR1 is MGHRA and CDR2 is YSYEKL. CDR3 bases: TGCGCCAGCAGCCAAGTTTATGAGGTCTACGAGCAGTACTTC. Translated: CASSQVYEVYEQYF.

J is TRBJ2-7 and V is TRBV18; TRBD1 matches at 7 bases. V shed 5 bases, J shed 2 bases, and the junction held 6 bases outside the gene matches. The CDR3 has 14 residues. Germline CDR1 reads KGHSH; CDR2 reads LQKENI. CDR3 region: CASSLEGQAYEQYF. Written as DNA, the CDR3 is TGTGCCAGCTCATTGGAAGGACAGGCCTACGAGCAGTACTTC.

V is TRBV19 and J is TRBJ1-1, with TRBD1 matching 9 bases. With 6 bases clipped from V and 5 bases from J, the junction kept 7 bases outside the gene matches. The CDR3 runs to 14 residues. Per the germline V gene, CDR1 is LNHDA and CDR2 is SQIVND (reference sequence). This chain's CDR3 is CASSPMDRGTEAFF. The DNA for the CDR3 is TGTGCCAGTAGCCCTATGGACAGGGGAACTGAAGCTTTCTTT.

The rearrangement joins TRBV6-5 to TRBJ1-1, with 8 bases aligning to TRBD1. The CDR3 is made up of 16 amino acids. Germline CDR1 and CDR2: MNHEY and SVGAGI. After removal of 1 base from V and 1 base from J, the junction contained 5 bases not matched to a gene. DNA of the CDR3: TGTGCCAGCAGTTACTTTGGGACAGGACCGAACACTGAAGCTTTCTTT. Translating gives CASSYFGTGPNTEAFF.

Here the CDR3 reads CATYRGTLNTEAFF. In nucleotides, the CDR3 is TGTGCCACGTACAGGGGGACACTTAACACTGAAGCTTTCTTT. V is TRBV18 and J is TRBJ1-1; TRBD1 matches 8 bases. J gave up 2 bases and V 10 bases, and 9 bases lay outside the gene matches. The CDR3 consists of 14 residues. The V gene's germline CDR1 is KGHSH and CDR2 LQKENI.

The chain joins TRBV10-3 to TRBJ2-2; 14 nucleotides align to TRBD2. The CDR3 is 18 amino acids. V was clipped by 10 bases and J by 5 bases; unmatched bases: 15. The germline V gene encodes CDR1 ENHRY and CDR2 SYGVKD. CDR3: CASSPQTGLAGVTGELFF. The DNA of the CDR3 is TGTGCCAGCAGCCCGCAGACGGGACTAGCGGGAGTGACCGGGGAGCTGTTTTTT.

This chain connects TRBV9 to TRBJ1-2; weak D call: TRBD1 (5 bases). This CDR3 region has 13 residues. Germline values: CDR1 SGDLS, CDR2 YYNGEE. V lost 9 bases to trimming and J lost 8 bases, with 20 bases between them. CDR3 sequence reads: CATGGANGYGYTF. CDR3 nucleotides: TGTGCCACCGGCGGGGCTAATGGATACGGCTACACCTTC.

This sequence joins TRBV4-1 and TRBJ1-4, with TRBD1 matching over 9 bases. CDR1 is MGHRA and CDR2 is YSYEKL in the germline V gene. CDR3 length equals 17 residues. The V gene end was trimmed by 3 bases and the J gene end by 8 bases; junction bases not matched to a gene: 13. The CDR3 nucleotides read TGCGCCAGCAGCCAGCGGGGGCCCGGGACAGGGCGGGAAAAACTGTTTTTT. This gives the protein CASSQRGPGTGREKLFF.

V is TRBV5-6 and J is TRBJ2-1, with a possible D match to TRBD1 (6 bases). The CDR3 contains 13 residues. CDR1 and CDR2 from the germline V gene are SGHDT and YYEEEE. Trimming pared 4 bases from V and 9 bases from J, leaving 14 bases between. The CDR3 nucleotides are TGTGCCAGCAGCCAAACAGGGTACGGTGAGCAGTTCTTC. It codes for CASSQTGYGEQFF.

The chain combines TRBV19 with TRBJ1-5; 10 bases map to TRBD1. There are 18 residues in the CDR3. Germline V gene lookup returns CDR1 LNHDA and CDR2 SQIVND (reference sequence). Trimming at V came to 6 bases and at J to 1 base, leaving 12 bases not matched to a gene. The CDR3 loop is CASRDDRGRGISNQPQHF. CDR3 in DNA: TGTGCCAGTAGAGACGACAGGGGGCGAGGGATAAGCAATCAGCCCCAGCATTTT.

The chain links TRBV5-1 to TRBJ1-1; D call uncertain. There are 14 residues in the CDR3. The V gene's germline CDR1 is SGHRS and CDR2 YFSETQ. V was shortened by 4 bases and J by 4 bases, with 14 bases between the two germline ends. In DNA, the CDR3 is TGCGCCAGCAGCCCCTCTCCAGGAGGCACTGAAGCTTTCTTT. This translates into CASSPSPGGTEAFF.